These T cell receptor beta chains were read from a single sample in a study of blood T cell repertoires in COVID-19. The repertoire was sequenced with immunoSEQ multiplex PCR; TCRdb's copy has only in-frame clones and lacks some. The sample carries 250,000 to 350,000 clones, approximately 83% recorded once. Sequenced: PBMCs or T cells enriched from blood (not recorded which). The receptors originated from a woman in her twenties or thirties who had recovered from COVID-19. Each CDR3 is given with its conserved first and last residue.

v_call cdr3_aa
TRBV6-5 CASTRDSNNYGYTF
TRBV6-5 CASSITGDGQPQHF
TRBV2 CASKGDRARYGYTF
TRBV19 CASSIRVGAGGVYNSPLHF
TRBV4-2 CASSQDLLVGLAGATDTQYF
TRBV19 CASSIAQGSEQYF
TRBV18 CASSPGTKDQPQHF
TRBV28 CASSSIENEQFF
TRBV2 CASSEEVSQYF
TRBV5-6 CASSLGLGEKLFF
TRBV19 CASSIRLAQATPDTQYF
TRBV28 CASRPGFQPQHF
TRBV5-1 CASSLAINYGYTF
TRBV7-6 CASSGQGDEQFF
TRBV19 CASSIDSDRGKGGPEAFF
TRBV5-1 CASSLGTSFAKNIQYF
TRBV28 CASSLARSGRVAYEQYF
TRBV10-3 CAISDYDSSNQPQHF
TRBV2 CASTGWGGTLDNEQFF
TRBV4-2 CASSKLGLNNEQFF
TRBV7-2 CASNNRGGTDTQYF
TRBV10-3 CAISEGDRVAGELFF
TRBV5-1 CASSSGTSYSGANVLTF
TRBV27 CASTSLLGNLDEQYF
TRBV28 CASSPLRSPLHF
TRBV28 CASILGGTGELFF
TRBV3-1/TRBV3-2 CASSQAGSNQPQHF
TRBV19 CASSSTGRNEQFF
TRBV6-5 CASSWRNSPLHF
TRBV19 CASSKGGVSGNTIYF
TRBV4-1 CASSHHTLGGSQPQHF
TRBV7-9 CASSSGVGGLDGYTF
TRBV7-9 CASSWTGTVNTGELFF
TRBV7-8 CASSLGTDSRTYEQYF
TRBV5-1 CASSLYRAGTNEKLFF
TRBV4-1 CASSRGLLSKSAGGLWNEQFF
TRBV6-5 CASRLAGGWSGELFF
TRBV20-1 CSASPGGSYNSPLHF
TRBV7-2 CASSRTSGGYNEQFF
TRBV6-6 CASSPGQWPKSSYGGTFYEQYF
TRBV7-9 CASSLGDLQGRGTEAFF
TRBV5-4 CASSSLDREGEQYF
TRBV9 CASSGGGPKETQYF
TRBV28 CASSRGGVAGFSYEQYF
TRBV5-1 CASNDWPFLELFF
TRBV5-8 CASSLYGGINEQFF
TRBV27 CATGQGGTEAFF
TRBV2 CASSIRGGTDTQYF
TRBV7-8 CASSLGFLDGSGELFF
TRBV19 CASSLGQGGGYTF
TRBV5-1 CASSSLLRDTARSRISGNTIYF
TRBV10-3 CAISDRGPNQPQHF